This T cell receptor beta chain stems from a study of blood T cell repertoires in COVID-19. Background on the study: Acute and convalescent COVID-19 samples came from the United States, Italy and Spain. Sources were T cells, B-cell-depleted T cells, or PBMCs; the material itself was cDNA or gDNA.

In the original workflow: Researchers report that nucleated cell counts were estimated from reference gene primer amplification. Method: immunoSEQ multiplex PCR; TCRdb's copy keeps in-frame clones and lacks some. The V and J calls and clone size come from that table; D and trimming were worked out from the DNA. The sample shows a few hundred thousand clones, roughly 80% of them seen only once. Per germline, CDR1 SGHTA and CDR2 FQGNSA. The CDR3 covers 15 residues. V lost 2 bases and J 10 bases, leaving 15 bases between the germline ends. This TCR was sampled from a human donor in a cohort sampled during active COVID-19. The source material was peripheral blood. The chain combines TRBV7-2 with TRBJ1-6; D might be TRBD1 (5 bases). CDR3 sequence (DNA): TGTGCCAGCAGCTTACAGACAGATCGGACCTCACCCCTCCACTTT. Protein product: CASSLQTDRTSPLHF.